This T cell receptor beta chain was identified during a study of spatial heterogeneity in lung cancer. Notes on the study in general: Ubiquitous expanded tumor TCRs were seen in blood more at resection than at follow-up.

Time point of the sample: sample taken at primary tumor resection. Unsorted whole RNA from tumor, nontumor lung or frozen PBMC underwent sequencing. Samples were obtained from about 72 donors, all untreated early-stage non-small cell lung cancer patients. There are a few counts of this clonotype. Its specificity is unknown. TCRdb used MiXCR to reprocess the 5' RACE reads, holding one entry per CDR3 protein. Here the sample spans 35,000 to 55,000 distinct CDR3 sequences, roughly 7.1% being singletons. CDR3 length: 14 amino acids. Germline CDR1 KGHSH, CDR2 LQKENI. Between the trimmed V and J ends, which lost 0 bases and 6 bases, there was a span of 11 bases.

The clonotype comes from a female donor with early-stage non-small cell lung cancer. This specimen was PBMCs, taken at surgery. The chain uses TRBV18 and TRBJ1-1; D is unclear. CDR3 residues: CASSPPALASEAFF. CDR3 sequence (DNA): TGTGCCAGCTCACCACCGGCGCTGGCATCTGAAGCTTTCTTT.